This entry describes one TCR beta chain. Its antigen remains unknown. The sample is drawn from a study of T cell responses to AZD1222 COVID-19 vaccine. Overall study: Pooled samples include second doses given at about 4 or 12 weeks.

Study observations and caveats: Clonal diversity may have been underestimated, and the donors were mostly white British, with more females than males. Repertoire collection took place solely once the T cell response had peaked. Spike-specific TCR breadth and depth were elevated following two AZD1222 doses.

The CDR3 spans 14 residues. The V gene's germline CDR1 is SGHTA and CDR2 FQGNSA. Unmatched junction bases numbered 5, after V lost 4 bases and J lost 5 bases. Profiled with immunoSEQ multiplex PCR; TCRdb holds only in-frame clones, not every one. Of 75,000 to 95,000 clones listed, more than 70% are singletons. The genes are TRBV7-2 and TRBJ1-5; TRBD1 matches at 7 bases. The sequence derives from an adult in good health. The material sequenced was peripheral blood, taken on day 0 of AZD1222 vaccination. CDR3 sequence reads: CASSSHRGDQPQHF. The CDR3 DNA follows: TGTGCCAGCAGCTCCCACAGGGGAGATCAGCCCCAGCATTTT.